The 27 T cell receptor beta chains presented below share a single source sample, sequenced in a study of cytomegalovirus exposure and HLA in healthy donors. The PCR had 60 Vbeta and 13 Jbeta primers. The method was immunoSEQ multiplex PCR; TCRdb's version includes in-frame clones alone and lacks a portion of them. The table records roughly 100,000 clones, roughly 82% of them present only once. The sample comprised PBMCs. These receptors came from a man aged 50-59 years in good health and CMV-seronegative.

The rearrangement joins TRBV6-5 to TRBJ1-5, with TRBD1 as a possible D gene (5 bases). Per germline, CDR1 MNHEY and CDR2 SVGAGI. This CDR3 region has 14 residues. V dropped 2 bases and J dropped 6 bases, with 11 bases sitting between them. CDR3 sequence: CASSYKGVGQPQHF. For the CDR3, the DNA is TGTGCCAGCAGTTACAAAGGGGTGGGTCAGCCCCAGCATTTT.

The CDR3 region is CASSPPELRLEQYF. As DNA, the CDR3 is TGTGCCAGCTCACCCCCGGAGCTACGTCTGGAGCAGTACTTC. The chain uses TRBV18 and TRBJ2-7; D call uncertain. The CDR3 contains 14 residues. V was cut by 3 bases and J by 7 bases, with 16 bases left in between. The V gene's germline CDR1 is KGHSH and CDR2 LQKENI. Variable domain in full (rest from reference TRBV18 and TRBJ2-7): NAGVMQNPRHLVRRRGQEARLRCSPMKGHSHVYWYRQLPEEGLKFMVYLQKENIIDESGMPKERFSAEFPKEGPSILRIQQVVRGDSAAYFCASSPPELRLEQYFGPGTRLTVT.

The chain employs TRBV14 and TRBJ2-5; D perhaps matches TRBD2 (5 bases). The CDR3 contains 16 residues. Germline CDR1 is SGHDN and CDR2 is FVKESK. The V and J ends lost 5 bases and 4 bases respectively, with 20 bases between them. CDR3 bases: TGTGCCAGCAGCTCCACTCAAGGTAGCGCCTCAGAGACCCAGTACTTC. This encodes CASSSTQGSASETQYF.

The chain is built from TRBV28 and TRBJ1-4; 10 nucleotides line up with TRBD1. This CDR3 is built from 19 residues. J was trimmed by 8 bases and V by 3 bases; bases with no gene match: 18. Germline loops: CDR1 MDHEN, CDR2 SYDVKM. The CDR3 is CASSLSPGQGFPSGEKLFF. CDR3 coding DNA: TGTGCCAGCAGTTTGTCCCCGGGACAGGGGTTTCCATCGGGCGAAAAACTGTTTTTT.

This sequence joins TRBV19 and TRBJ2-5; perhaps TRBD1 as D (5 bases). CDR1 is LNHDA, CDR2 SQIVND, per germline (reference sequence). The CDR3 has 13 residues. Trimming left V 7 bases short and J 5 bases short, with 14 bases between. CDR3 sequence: CASKVQGRETQYF. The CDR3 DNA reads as TGTGCCAGTAAAGTTCAGGGAAGGGAGACCCAGTACTTC.

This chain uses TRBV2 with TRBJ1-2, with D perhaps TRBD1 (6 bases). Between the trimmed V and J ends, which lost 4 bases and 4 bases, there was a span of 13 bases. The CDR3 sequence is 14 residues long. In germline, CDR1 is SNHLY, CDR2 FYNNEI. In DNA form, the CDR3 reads TGTGCCAGCAGTGGCCAGGGGATGCTCTATGGCTACACCTTC. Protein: CASSGQGMLYGYTF.

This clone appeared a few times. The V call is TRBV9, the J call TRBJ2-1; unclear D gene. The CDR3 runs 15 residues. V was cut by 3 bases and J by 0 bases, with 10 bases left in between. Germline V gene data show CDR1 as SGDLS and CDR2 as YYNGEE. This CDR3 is CASSERSSSYNEQFF. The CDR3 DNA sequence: TGTGCCAGCAGCGAGAGGTCCTCCTCCTACAATGAGCAGTTCTTC.

CDR3 bases: TGTGCCAGCAGCCTGGGGGGGCCGATCAACGAGCAGTACTTC. Protein: CASSLGGPINEQYF. V is TRBV6-1 and J is TRBJ2-7; possibly TRBD2 for D (7 bases). V was shortened by 6 bases and J by 5 bases, with 17 bases between the two germline ends. The length of the CDR3 is 14 residues. Germline V gives CDR1 MNHNS, CDR2 SASEGT.

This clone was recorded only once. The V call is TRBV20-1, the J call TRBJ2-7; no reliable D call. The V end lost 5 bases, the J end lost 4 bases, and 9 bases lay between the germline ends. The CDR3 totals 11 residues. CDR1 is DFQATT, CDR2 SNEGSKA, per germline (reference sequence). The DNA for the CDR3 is TGCAGTGCTGGTACAGAGTACGAGCAGTACTTC. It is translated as CSAGTEYEQYF.

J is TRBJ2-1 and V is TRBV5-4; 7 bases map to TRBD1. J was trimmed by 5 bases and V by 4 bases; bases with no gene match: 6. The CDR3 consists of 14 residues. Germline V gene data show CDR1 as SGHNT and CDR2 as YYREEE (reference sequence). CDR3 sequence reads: CASSRKDRNNEQFF. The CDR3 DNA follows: TGTGCCAGCAGCCGCAAGGACAGGAACAATGAGCAGTTCTTC.

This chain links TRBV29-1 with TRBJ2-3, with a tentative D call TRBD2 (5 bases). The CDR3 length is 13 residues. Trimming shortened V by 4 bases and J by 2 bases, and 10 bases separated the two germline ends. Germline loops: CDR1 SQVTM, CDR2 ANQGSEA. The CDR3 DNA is TGCAGCGTTGGCGAGGGAGACACAGATACGCAGTATTTT. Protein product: CSVGEGDTDTQYF.

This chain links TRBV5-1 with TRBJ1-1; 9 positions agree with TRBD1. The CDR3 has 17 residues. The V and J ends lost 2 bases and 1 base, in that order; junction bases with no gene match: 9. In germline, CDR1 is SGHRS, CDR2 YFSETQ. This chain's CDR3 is CASSFGGGQGPNTEAFF. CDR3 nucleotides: TGCGCCAGCAGCTTTGGGGGGGGACAGGGACCGAACACTGAAGCTTTCTTT.

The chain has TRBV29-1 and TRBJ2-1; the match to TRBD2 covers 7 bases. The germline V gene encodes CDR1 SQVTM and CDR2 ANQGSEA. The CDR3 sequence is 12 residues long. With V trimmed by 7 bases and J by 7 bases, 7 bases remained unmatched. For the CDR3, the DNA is TGCAGCGGCCAGACTAGCAGGAATGAGCAGTTCTTC. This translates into CSGQTSRNEQFF.

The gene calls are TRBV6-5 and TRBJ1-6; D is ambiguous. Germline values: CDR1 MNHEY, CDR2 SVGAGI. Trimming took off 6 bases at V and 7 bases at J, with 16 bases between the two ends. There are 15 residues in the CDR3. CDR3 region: CASSLYITGNSPLHF. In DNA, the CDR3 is TGTGCCAGCAGCCTATACATTACGGGGAATTCACCCCTCCACTTT.

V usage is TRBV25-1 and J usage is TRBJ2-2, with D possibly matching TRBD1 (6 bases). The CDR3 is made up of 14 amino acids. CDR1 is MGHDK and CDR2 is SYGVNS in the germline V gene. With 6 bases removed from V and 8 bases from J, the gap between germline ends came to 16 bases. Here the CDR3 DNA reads TGTGCCAGCAGCCAGATGATAGGGGGAGGGGAGCTGTTTTTT. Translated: CASSQMIGGGELFF. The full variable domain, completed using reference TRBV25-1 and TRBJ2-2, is EADIYQTPRYLVIGTGKKITLECSQTMGHDKMYWYQQDPGMELHLIHYSYGVNSTEKGDLSSESTVSRIRTEHFPLTLESARPSHTSQYLCASSQMIGGGELFFGEGSRLTVL.

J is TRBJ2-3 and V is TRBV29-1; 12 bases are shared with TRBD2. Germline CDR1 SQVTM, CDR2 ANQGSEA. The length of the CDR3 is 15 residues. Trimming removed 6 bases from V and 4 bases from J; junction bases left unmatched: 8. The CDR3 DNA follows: TGCAGCGTAAACCGACTAGCGGGGGCCTCAGATACGCAGTATTTT. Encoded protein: CSVNRLAGASDTQYF.

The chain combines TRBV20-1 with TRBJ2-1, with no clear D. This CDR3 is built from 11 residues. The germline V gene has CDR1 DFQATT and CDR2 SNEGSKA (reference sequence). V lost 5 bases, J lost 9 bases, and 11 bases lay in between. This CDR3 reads CSAQAFREQFF. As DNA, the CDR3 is TGCAGTGCTCAAGCATTCCGTGAGCAGTTCTTC.

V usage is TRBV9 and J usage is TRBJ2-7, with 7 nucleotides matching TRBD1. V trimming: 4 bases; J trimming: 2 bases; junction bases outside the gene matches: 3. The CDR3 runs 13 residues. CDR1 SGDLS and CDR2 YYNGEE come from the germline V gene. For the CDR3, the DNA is TGTGCCAGCAGCAAGACAGGGACCTACGAGCAGTACTTC. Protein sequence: CASSKTGTYEQYF.

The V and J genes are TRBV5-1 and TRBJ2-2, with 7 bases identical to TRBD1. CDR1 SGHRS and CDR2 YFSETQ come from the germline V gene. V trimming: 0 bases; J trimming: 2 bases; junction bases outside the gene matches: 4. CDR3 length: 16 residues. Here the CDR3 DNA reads TGCGCCAGCAGCTTGGGAGGGGGCCCTAACACCGGGGAGCTGTTTTTT. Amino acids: CASSLGGGPNTGELFF. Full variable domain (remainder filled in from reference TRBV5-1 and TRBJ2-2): KAGVTQTPRYLIKTRGQQVTLSCSPISGHRSVSWYQQTPGQGLQFLFEYFSETQRNKGNFPGRFSGRQFSNSRSEMNVSTLELGDSALYLCASSLGGGPNTGELFFGEGSRLTVL.

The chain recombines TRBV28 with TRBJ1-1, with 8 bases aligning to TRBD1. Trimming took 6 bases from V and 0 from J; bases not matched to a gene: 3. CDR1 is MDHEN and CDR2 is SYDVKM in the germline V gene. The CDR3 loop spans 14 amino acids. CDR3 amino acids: CASRAGGLNTEAFF. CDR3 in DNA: TGTGCCAGCAGGGCAGGGGGCTTGAACACTGAAGCTTTCTTT.

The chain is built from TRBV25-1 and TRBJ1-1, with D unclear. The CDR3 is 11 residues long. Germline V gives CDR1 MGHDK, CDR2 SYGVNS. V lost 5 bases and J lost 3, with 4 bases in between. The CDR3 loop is CASSPHTEAFF. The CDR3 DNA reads TGTGCCAGCAGTCCTCACACTGAAGCTTTCTTT.

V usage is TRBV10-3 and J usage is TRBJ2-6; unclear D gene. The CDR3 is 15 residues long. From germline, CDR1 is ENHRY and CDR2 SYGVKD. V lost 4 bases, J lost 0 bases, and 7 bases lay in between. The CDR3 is CAISGASSGANVLTF. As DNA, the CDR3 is TGTGCCATCAGTGGGGCCAGCTCTGGGGCCAACGTCCTGACTTTC.

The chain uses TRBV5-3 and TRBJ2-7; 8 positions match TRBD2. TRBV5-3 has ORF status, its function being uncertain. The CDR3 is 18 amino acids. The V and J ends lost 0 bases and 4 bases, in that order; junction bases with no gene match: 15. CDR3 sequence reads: CARSLEGLGRPAIYEQYF. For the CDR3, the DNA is TGTGCCAGAAGCTTGGAGGGACTAGGTCGTCCCGCGATTTACGAGCAGTACTTC.

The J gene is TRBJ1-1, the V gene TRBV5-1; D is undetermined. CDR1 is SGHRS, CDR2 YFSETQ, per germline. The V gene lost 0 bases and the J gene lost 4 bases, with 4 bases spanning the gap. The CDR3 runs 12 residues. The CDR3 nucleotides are TGCGCCAGCAGCTTGGGAGTCACTGAAGCTTTCTTT. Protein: CASSLGVTEAFF.

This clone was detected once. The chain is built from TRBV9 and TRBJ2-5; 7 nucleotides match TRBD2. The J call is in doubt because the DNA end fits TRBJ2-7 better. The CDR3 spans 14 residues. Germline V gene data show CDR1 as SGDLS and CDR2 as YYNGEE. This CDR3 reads CASNPGGGGLEQYF. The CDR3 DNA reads TGTGCCAGCAACCCTGGCGGGGGAGGACTCGAGCAGTACTTC.

This CDR3 is CASSSTRDVADTQYF. The CDR3 bases are TGTGCCAGCAGCTCGACCCGGGATGTGGCAGATACGCAGTATTTT. The rearrangement uses TRBV7-2 and TRBJ2-3; tentative D call: TRBD2 (5 bases). The CDR3 has 15 residues. Germline CDR1 is SGHTA and CDR2 is FQGNSA. With 4 bases removed from V and 4 bases from J, the gap between germline ends came to 15 bases.

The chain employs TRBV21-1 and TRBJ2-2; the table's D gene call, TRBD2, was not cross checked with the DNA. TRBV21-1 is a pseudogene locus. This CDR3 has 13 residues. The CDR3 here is CASSKVYTGELFF. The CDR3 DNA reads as TGTGCCAGCAGCAAAGTGTATACCGGGGAGCTGTTTTTT.